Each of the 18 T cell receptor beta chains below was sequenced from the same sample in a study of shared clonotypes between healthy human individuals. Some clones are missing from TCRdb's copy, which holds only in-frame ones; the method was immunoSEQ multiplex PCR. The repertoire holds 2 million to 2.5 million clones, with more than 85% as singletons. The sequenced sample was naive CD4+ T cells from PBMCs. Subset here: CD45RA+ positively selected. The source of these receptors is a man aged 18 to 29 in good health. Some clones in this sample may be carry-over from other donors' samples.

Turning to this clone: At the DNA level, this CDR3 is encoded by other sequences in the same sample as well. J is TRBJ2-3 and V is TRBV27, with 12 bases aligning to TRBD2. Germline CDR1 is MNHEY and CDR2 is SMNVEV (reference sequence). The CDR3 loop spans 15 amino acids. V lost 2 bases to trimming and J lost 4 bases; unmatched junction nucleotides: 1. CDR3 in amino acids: CASSLLAGGPDTQYF. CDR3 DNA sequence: TGTGCCAGCAGTTTACTAGCGGGAGGGCCAGATACGCAGTATTTT.

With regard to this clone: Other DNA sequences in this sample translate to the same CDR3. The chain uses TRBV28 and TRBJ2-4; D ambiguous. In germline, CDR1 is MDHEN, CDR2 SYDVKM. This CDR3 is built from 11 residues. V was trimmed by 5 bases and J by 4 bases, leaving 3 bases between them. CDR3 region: CASSLKNIQYF. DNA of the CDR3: TGTGCCAGCAGTCTTAAAAACATTCAGTACTTC.

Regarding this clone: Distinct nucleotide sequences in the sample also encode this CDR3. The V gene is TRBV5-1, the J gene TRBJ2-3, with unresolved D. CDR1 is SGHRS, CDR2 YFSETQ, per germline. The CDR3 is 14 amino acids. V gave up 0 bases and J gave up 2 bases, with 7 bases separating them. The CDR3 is CASSLGGPTDTQYF. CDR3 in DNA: TGCGCCAGCAGCTTGGGTGGCCCCACAGATACGCAGTATTTT.

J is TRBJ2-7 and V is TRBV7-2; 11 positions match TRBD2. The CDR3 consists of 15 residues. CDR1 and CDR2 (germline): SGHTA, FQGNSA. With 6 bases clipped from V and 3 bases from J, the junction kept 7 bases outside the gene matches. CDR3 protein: CASRLTGTSGYEQYF. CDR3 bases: TGTGCCAGCAGATTAACCGGGACTAGCGGCTACGAGCAGTACTTC.

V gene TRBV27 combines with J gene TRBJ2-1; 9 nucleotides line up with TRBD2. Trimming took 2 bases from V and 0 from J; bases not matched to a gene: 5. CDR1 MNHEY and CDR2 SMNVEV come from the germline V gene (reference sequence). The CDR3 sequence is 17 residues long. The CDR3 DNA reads TGTGCCAGCAGTTTAGTTTGGGGACTAGCCTCCTACAATGAGCAGTTCTTC. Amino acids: CASSLVWGLASYNEQFF.

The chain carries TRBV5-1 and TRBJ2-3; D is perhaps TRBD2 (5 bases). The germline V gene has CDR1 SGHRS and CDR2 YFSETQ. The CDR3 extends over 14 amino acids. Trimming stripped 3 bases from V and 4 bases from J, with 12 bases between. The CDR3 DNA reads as TGCGCCAGCAGCTCCTGGACTGTAGCAGATACGCAGTATTTT. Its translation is CASSSWTVADTQYF.

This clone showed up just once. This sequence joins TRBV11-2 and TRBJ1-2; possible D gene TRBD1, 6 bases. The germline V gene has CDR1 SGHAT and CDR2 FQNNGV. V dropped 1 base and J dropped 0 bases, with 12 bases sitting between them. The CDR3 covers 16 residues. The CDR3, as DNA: TGTGCCAGCAGCTTAGTCGCCGGGGGCACTAACTATGGCTACACCTTC. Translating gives CASSLVAGGTNYGYTF.

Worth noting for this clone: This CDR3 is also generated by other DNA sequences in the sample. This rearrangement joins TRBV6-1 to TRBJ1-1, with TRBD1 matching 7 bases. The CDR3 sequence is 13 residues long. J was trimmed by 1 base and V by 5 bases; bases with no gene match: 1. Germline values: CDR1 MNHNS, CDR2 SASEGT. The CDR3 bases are TGTGCCAGCAGTAACAGGGGGAACACTGAAGCTTTCTTT. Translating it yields CASSNRGNTEAFF.

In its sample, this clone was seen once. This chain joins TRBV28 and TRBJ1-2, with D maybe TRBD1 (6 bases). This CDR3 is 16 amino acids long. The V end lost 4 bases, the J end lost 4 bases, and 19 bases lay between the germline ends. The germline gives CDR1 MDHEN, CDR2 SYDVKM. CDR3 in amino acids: CASSSNGGARAYGYTF. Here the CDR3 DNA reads TGTGCCAGCAGTTCGAACGGGGGGGCCCGGGCCTATGGCTACACCTTC.

The CDR3 nucleotides are TGTGCCAGCAGTCGCACAAGCCCAGGTCAGCCCCAGCATTTT. This codes for CASSRTSPGQPQHF. This sequence joins TRBV6-5 and TRBJ1-5; D not certain. The V gene lost 5 bases and the J gene lost 6 bases, with 14 bases spanning the gap. The CDR3 is 14 residues long. The germline V gene has CDR1 MNHEY and CDR2 SVGAGI.

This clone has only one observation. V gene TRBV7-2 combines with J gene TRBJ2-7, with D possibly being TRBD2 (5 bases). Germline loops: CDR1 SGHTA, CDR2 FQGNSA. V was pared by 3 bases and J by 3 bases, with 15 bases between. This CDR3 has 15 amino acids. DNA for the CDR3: TGTGCCAGCAGCTTGGGGTCGGGGAATTACTACGAGCAGTACTTC. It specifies CASSLGSGNYYEQYF.

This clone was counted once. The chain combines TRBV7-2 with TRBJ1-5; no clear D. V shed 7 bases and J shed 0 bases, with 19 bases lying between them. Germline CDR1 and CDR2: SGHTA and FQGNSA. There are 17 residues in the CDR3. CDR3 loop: CASTLGTFQHSNQPQHF. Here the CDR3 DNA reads TGTGCCAGCACTCTGGGAACATTCCAACATAGCAATCAGCCCCAGCATTTT. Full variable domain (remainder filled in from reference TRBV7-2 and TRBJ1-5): GAGVSQSPSNKVTEKGKDVELRCDPISGHTALYWYRQSLGQGLEFLIYFQGNSAPDKSGLPSDRFSAERTGGSVSTLTIQRTQQEDSAVYLCASTLGTFQHSNQPQHFGDGTRLSIL.

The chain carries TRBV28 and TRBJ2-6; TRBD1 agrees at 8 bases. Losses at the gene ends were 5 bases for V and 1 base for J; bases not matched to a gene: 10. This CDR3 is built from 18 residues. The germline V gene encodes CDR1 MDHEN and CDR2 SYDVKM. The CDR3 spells CASSNAQGDRSGANVLTF. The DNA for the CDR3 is TGTGCCAGCAGTAACGCACAGGGGGATAGGTCTGGGGCCAACGTCCTGACTTTC.

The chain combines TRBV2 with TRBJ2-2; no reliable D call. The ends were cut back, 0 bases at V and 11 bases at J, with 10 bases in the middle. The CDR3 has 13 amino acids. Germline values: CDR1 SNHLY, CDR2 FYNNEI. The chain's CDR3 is CASSEARISELFF. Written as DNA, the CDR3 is TGTGCCAGCAGTGAAGCGCGAATAAGTGAGCTGTTTTTT.

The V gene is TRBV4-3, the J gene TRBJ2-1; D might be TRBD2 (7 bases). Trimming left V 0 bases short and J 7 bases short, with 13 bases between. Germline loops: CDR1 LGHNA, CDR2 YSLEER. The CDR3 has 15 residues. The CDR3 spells CASSQEGGAKNEQFF. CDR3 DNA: TGCGCCAGCAGCCAAGAGGGGGGGGCGAAGAATGAGCAGTTCTTC.

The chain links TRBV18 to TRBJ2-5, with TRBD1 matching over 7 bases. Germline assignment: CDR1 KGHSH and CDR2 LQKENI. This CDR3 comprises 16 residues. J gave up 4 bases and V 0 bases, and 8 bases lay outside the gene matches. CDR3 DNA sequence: TGTGCCAGCTCACCACCGTCCCGGGACAGAGTAGAGACCCAGTACTTC. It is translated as CASSPPSRDRVETQYF. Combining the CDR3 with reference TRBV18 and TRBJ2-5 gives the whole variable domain NAGVMQNPRHLVRRRGQEARLRCSPMKGHSHVYWYRQLPEEGLKFMVYLQKENIIDESGMPKERFSAEFPKEGPSILRIQQVVRGDSAAYFCASSPPSRDRVETQYFGPGTRLLVL.

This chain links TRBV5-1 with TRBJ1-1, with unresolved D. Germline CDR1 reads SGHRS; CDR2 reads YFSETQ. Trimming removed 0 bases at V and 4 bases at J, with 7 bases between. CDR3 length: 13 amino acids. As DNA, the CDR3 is TGCGCCAGCAGCTTGGCCGTGGGCACTGAAGCTTTCTTT. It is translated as CASSLAVGTEAFF.

CDR3 sequence: CASSLTGGREEQYF. In DNA form, the CDR3 reads TGTGCCAGCAGCTTGACAGGGGGCCGGGAGGAGCAGTACTTC. The V gene is TRBV6-5, the J gene TRBJ2-7; TRBD1 matches at 10 bases. After removal of 6 bases from V and 7 bases from J, the junction contained 9 bases not matched to a gene. CDR3 length: 14 residues. Germline V gives CDR1 MNHEY, CDR2 SVGAGI.